The T cell receptor (beta chain) described here comes from a study of massively parallel sequencing of T cell beta chains (dated by TCRdb to the late 2000s). For context, the study as a whole: The study profiled human TCR beta CDR3 diversity in peripheral blood using 5'-RACE, Illumina short-read sequencing and a dedicated short-read assembly strategy.

TCRdb shows the sequencer as Illumina Genome Analyzer II. After two rounds of nested PCR using TRBC1/TRBC2-specific primers, a RACE product of roughly 520 bp was obtained and then gel-purified. A TRBC-specific primer and a template-switching oligonucleotide were used to make first-strand cDNA, with the template-switching oligonucleotide providing a 5' anchor for RACE. Since the RACE amplicon was too long to sequence directly with short reads, the amplicon was concatemerized by ligation and then sheared by sonication. PAGE was used to isolate a size fraction of 100 to 300 bp, and that fraction then underwent shotgun sequencing on the Illumina platform. Sequencing on an Illumina GAII produced 18.8 million 36-nt reads and 21.7 million 50-nt single-end reads in separate runs. As for how the authors treated the data: Assembly of the roughly 40,000,000 pooled reads was done with iSSAKE, using the parameters -m 15, -o 2 and -r 0.7. Reads aligning to the ends of Ensembl TRBV gene predictions that carried unmatched junctional bases were used to seed de novo CDR3 beta assemblies. Clonotype abundance was estimated from the number of matching assembled contigs rather than from raw read depth. Among the assembled clonotypes, roughly 2,100 (approximately 6%) contained in-frame stop codons and were discarded, which left roughly 34,000 productive clonotypes. Sanger sequencing of cloned RACE products gave 300 or so unique TCR sequences, and about 70% of them were also found in the Illumina assembly. TCRdb handled the public reads itself, with Q25 trimming in fastp and clone calling in MiXCR, and kept productive beta chains. Entries that share a CDR3 protein sequence are merged under the most common genes and DNA. It is TCRdb's table, rather than the study itself, that gives the V and J calls and clone size. The sample table holds 4,000 to 4,500 distinct CDR3 sequences, of which roughly 37% were seen once. The top ten clones comprise 2.9% of the sample.

The donor pool comprised approximately 410 males and 170 females, all aged about 18 to 45 years. Peripheral leukocyte polyA+ RNA was isolated from roughly 150 liters of pooled peripheral blood. For starting material, the researchers used a commercial mRNA preparation made from normal human peripheral blood leukocytes pooled across about 570 individuals. Broad study findings and their caveats: Usage of TRBV genes spanned from about 0.01% for TRBV17 up to roughly 25% for TRBV20-1, while TRBJ usage spanned from about 1.5% for TRBJ2-6 up to about 15% for TRBJ2-1. Most clonotypes (about 65% of the roughly 35,000) were supported by a single sequence read, which could in principle inflate apparent diversity. Since the RNA was pooled from many donors, the results capture clonotype abundance averaged across the population rather than the repertoire of any individual. Within the 30,000 to 40,000 distinct clonotypes, single-copy clonotypes accounted for 55% to 80% of clonotypes but just roughly 17% of assemblies. Preferential PCR amplification of some TRBV and TRBJ sequences may have skewed the reported gene usage frequencies. By subsampling, clonotype counts were shown to rise linearly with read number, indicating that sequencing depth was far from saturation. A unique TRBV gene could be assigned to only roughly 23,000 (roughly 70%) of the clonotypes. CDR3 beta lengths ranging from 21 to 81 nucleotides were observed, with a peak at 45 nucleotides.

Turning to this clonotype: The antigen it binds to is not known. The input lacks base qualities; no much larger clone sits a single base away.

Per the germline V gene (reference sequence), LNHDA is the CDR1 and SQIVND is the CDR2. V is reduced by 4 bases and J by 0 bases, leaving a spacing of 9 bases between them. Inclusive of the bounding cysteine and phenylalanine, the CDR3 is 14 residues long. Only the CDR3 region is kept as DNA, spanning 42 bases read in frame from base 1. This clonotype was sampled from a pool of human donors in good health; the sample was commercial RNA pooled from many donors. The chain uses TRBV19 and TRBJ1-1; the D gene lacks a confident call. Input material: commercial RNA from peripheral blood pooled from many donors. The CDR3 reads CASSKRDMNTEAFF. The sequence in DNA is TGTGCCAGTAGTAAAAGGGATATGAACACTGAAGCTTTCTTT.